This T cell receptor (beta chain) came from a study of blood T cell repertoires in COVID-19. For the study at large: From T cells, B-cell-depleted T cells, or PBMCs came the material, which was cDNA or gDNA.

Assay used: immunoSEQ multiplex PCR; TCRdb lists only in-frame clones, some missing. Of around 400,000 clones in the sample, more than 75% were seen once. This clonotype was sampled from a woman in her sixties with COVID-19, enrolled during active disease. The sequencing input was peripheral blood.

In DNA, the CDR3 is TGTGCCAGCAGCGCACTAGCGGGGGCTTACAATGAGCAGTTCTTC. Its protein is CASSALAGAYNEQFF. The chain joins TRBV9 to TRBJ2-1; 11 bases are shared with TRBD2. The CDR3 is 15 amino acids. Germline loops: CDR1 SGDLS, CDR2 YYNGEE. J lost 4 bases, V lost 3 bases, and 3 bases had no gene match.